The clone carrying this T cell receptor (beta chain) was counted at least ten times. Antigen unknown. CDR3 regions were amplified by Arm-PCR using iRepertoire HTBI primers to build TCR beta libraries. TCRdb called the multiplex PCR reads again in MiXCR, with one record for every CDR3 protein. The sample contains 420,000 or so distinct CDR3 sequences, less than 25% of which appear only once. This sample is part of a study of regulatory T cells in long-lasting Graves disease. Findings and caveats of the study: What was studied was peripheral blood only, and not thyroid tissue.

The trim removed 2 bases at V and 8 bases at J, leaving 5 bases unmatched. Germline V lookup: CDR1 SGHVS, CDR2 FQNEAQ. CDR3 size: 13 residues. Time point of the sample: persistent/refractory GD, antithyroid drugs over 5 years with positive TRAb. PBMC-derived RNA was used for the TCR library. The sequenced sample was peripheral blood mononuclear cells (PBMCs), obtained when the disease was refractory, from a patient treated with antithyroid drugs. The chain recombines TRBV7-8 with TRBJ1-2, with 7 bases fitting TRBD1. The clonotype originates from a female donor with Graves disease. The CDR3: CASSLMTGLGYTF. In DNA, the CDR3 is TGTGCCAGCAGCTTAATGACAGGGTTAGGCTACACCTTC.